Listed below are T cell receptor beta chains from one sample, sequenced in a study of shared clonotypes between healthy human individuals. Assay used: immunoSEQ multiplex PCR; TCRdb lists only in-frame clones, some missing. The table records about 2.1 million clones, over 85% of them present only once. The source material was naive CD8+ T cells from PBMCs. The receptors derive from a man younger than 35 in good health. Some clones in this sample may be carry-over from other donors' samples. Both conserved end residues are part of each CDR3. A D gene is named only where the DNA matches it firmly. Not every row has a clone size; where given, it reads once, few, many or a size class.

TRBJ2-5	-	once	TRBV11-2	CASSLGAGWGETQYF	TGTGCCAGCAGCTTAGGGGCAGGGTGGGGAGAGACCCAGTACTTC
TRBJ2-1	-	-	TRBV9	CASSSVHNEQFF	TGTGCCAGCAGCAGCGTCCACAATGAGCAGTTCTTC
TRBJ2-7	-	-	TRBV7-9	CASSLSVGRSSYEQYF	TGTGCCAGCAGCTTATCTGTCGGCAGGAGCTCCTACGAGCAGTACTTC
TRBJ2-7	TRBD2	-	TRBV27	CASSSSGYEQYF	TGTGCCAGCAGTTCTAGCGGCTACGAGCAGTACTTC
TRBJ2-6	-	-	TRBV7-9	CASSSSRRLPGANVLTF	TGTGCCAGCAGCTCTTCCCGACGGTTACCTGGGGCCAACGTCCTGACTTTC
TRBJ2-7	-	-	TRBV5-6	CASSLGAGAHEQYF	TGTGCCAGCAGCTTGGGGGCAGGAGCCCACGAGCAGTACTTC
TRBJ2-4	-	-	TRBV29-1	CSVDREKAKNIQYF	TGCAGCGTTGACAGGGAGAAAGCCAAAAACATTCAGTACTTC
TRBJ2-7	-	-	TRBV7-9	CASSLARRDPDEQYF	TGTGCCAGCAGCTTAGCTAGAAGGGACCCTGACGAGCAGTACTTC
TRBJ2-2	-	-	TRBV28	CASSTGRAGELFF	TGTGCCAGCAGTACGGGTCGCGCCGGGGAGCTGTTTTTT
TRBJ1-5	-	-	TRBV19	CASTPAPSNQPQHF	TGTGCCAGTACCCCAGCCCCTAGCAATCAGCCCCAGCATTTT
TRBJ1-1	-	-	TRBV2	CASSERTALNTEAFF	TGTGCCAGCAGTGAAAGGACAGCCCTGAACACTGAAGCTTTCTTT
TRBJ1-5	-	-	TRBV7-9	CASSLSTGASNQPQHF	TGTGCCAGCAGCTTAAGTACGGGGGCGAGCAATCAGCCCCAGCATTTT
TRBJ2-7	TRBD2	-	TRBV29-1	CSATSGEYEQYF	TGCAGCGCGACTAGCGGGGAATACGAGCAGTACTTC
TRBJ2-7	-	-	TRBV11-1	CASSLGDEQYF	TGTGCCAGCAGCTTGGGGGACGAGCAGTACTTC
TRBJ1-2	TRBD1	-	TRBV4-1	CASSQGWGQGVDGYTF	TGCGCCAGCAGCCAAGGGTGGGGACAGGGGGTTGATGGCTACACCTTC
TRBJ2-7	TRBD2	-	TRBV9	CASSVGPGAGVKNEQYF	TGTGCCAGCAGCGTAGGTCCAGGAGCGGGAGTCAAGAACGAGCAGTACTTC
TRBJ2-7	-	-	TRBV6-1	CATKRWDTYEQYF	TGTGCCACAAAACGATGGGACACCTACGAGCAGTACTTC
TRBJ2-1	-	-	TRBV9	CASSVEDFANEQFF	TGTGCCAGCAGCGTAGAAGACTTTGCGAATGAGCAGTTCTTC
TRBJ2-1	TRBD2	-	TRBV2	CASSLGTSGSWVYNEQFF	TGTGCCAGCAGCCTCGGGACTAGCGGGAGTTGGGTCTACAATGAGCAGTTCTTC
TRBJ2-2	-	-	TRBV27	CASSFLGLSAGELFF	TGTGCCAGCAGTTTCTTGGGGCTTTCGGCCGGGGAGCTGTTTTTT
TRBJ2-7	TRBD2	-	TRBV5-1	CASSFGTSGTYEQYF	TGCGCCAGCAGCTTCGGAACTAGCGGTACCTACGAGCAGTACTTC
TRBJ2-2	TRBD2	-	TRBV9	CASSVGPAGETGELFF	TGTGCCAGCAGCGTAGGACCAGCGGGAGAAACCGGGGAGCTGTTTTTT
TRBJ2-3	-	-	TRBV10-3	CAIRSDTDTQYF	TGTGCCATCAGGTCAGACACAGATACGCAGTATTTT
TRBJ1-2	TRBD1	once	TRBV28	CASSPYRGSWYGYTF	TGTGCCAGCAGTCCCTACAGGGGAAGTTGGTATGGCTACACCTTC
TRBJ1-5	TRBD1	-	TRBV7-8	CASSLVAGGAGQPQHF	TGTGCCAGCAGCTTAGTTGCAGGGGGCGCGGGTCAGCCCCAGCATTTT
TRBJ2-1	-	-	TRBV28	CASSFTGPYNEQFF	TGTGCCAGCAGTTTTACGGGACCCTACAATGAGCAGTTCTTC
TRBJ2-5	TRBD2	-	TRBV6-4	CASTVSPKGLAGGGETQYF	TGTGCCAGCACAGTGAGCCCCAAGGGACTAGCGGGAGGGGGGGAGACCCAGTACTTC
TRBJ2-2	-	-	TRBV7-9	CASSLSIGELFF	TGTGCCAGCAGCCTCTCAATCGGGGAGCTGTTTTTT
TRBJ2-3	-	-	TRBV5-6	CASSLDRVAHTQYF	TGTGCCAGCAGCTTGGACAGGGTCGCCCATACGCAGTATTTT